This TCR beta chain originates from a study of T cell repertoires in cytomegalovirus infection. At the level of the study: Both CMV infection and a matching HLA type were indicated by public TCR beta signatures.

Broader study findings: Dominating the ex vivo response were TCR beta clonotypes that were CMV-specific and HLA-C-restricted.

This clonotype was observed at least ten times. The target antigen is unknown. MiXCR, run by TCRdb on the reads, gives a single entry per CDR3 protein. The top ten clones hold about 4.5% of a sample with under 350,000 distinct CDR3 sequences, more than 8% of them seen once. V shed 4 bases and J 6 bases; nucleotides not matched to a gene: 8. Germline CDR1 reads MGHRA; CDR2 reads YSYEKL. This CDR3 comprises 16 residues. The sequence came from a human donor in good health (CMV status not recorded). Some clones in this sample may be carry-over from other donors' samples. Sequencing used PBMCs. This chain connects TRBV4-1 to TRBJ2-3; 12 bases line up with TRBD2. CDR3 nucleotide sequence: TGCGCCAGCAGCCCCCTGCTAGCGGGGGGGTCGGATACGCAGTATTTT. It encodes CASSPLLAGGSDTQYF.